These T cell receptor beta chains were read from a single sample in a study of T cells in Graves' hyperthyroidism and ophthalmopathy. One entry per CDR3 protein results from TCRdb running MiXCR on the multiplex PCR reads. The sample has some 510,000 distinct CDR3 sequences; about half are singletons. Sequencing was carried out using peripheral blood or thyroid tissue (not recorded which). The receptor set was obtained from a young woman with Graves' hyperthyroidism. Both conserved end residues are trimmed from each CDR3. Fields, in order: CDR3 length, J gene, V gene, CDR3 protein.

len: 12
j_gene: TRBJ1-2
v_gene: TRBV7-2
CDR3aa: ASSQLTGLGGYT

len: 12
j_gene: TRBJ2-7
v_gene: TRBV2
CDR3aa: ASSGGGRGYEQY

len: 12
j_gene: TRBJ1-2
v_gene: TRBV5-8
CDR3aa: ASTSIGGRYGYT

len: 13
j_gene: TRBJ1-1
v_gene: TRBV16
CDR3aa: ASSYLLGTGNEAF

len: 11
j_gene: TRBJ2-5
v_gene: TRBV2
CDR3aa: ASSGGLSGSRY

len: 9
j_gene: TRBJ2-7
v_gene: TRBV20-1
CDR3aa: SLGDSYEQY

len: 9
j_gene: TRBJ2-2
v_gene: TRBV19
CDR3aa: ASINTGELF

len: 12
j_gene: TRBJ1-6
v_gene: TRBV20-1
CDR3aa: SARTRRSLSPLH

len: 11
j_gene: TRBJ2-3
v_gene: TRBV5-2
CDR3aa: ASNRGTLDTQY

len: 14
j_gene: TRBJ1-1
v_gene: TRBV24-1
CDR3aa: ATSDTLGEGHLQAF

len: 13
j_gene: TRBJ1-3
v_gene: TRBV9
CDR3aa: ASSVEGAEGNTIY

len: 9
j_gene: TRBJ1-4
v_gene: TRBV12-3/TRBV12-4
CDR3aa: ASSSRQGAS

len: 11
j_gene: TRBJ1-4
v_gene: TRBV15
CDR3aa: ATSRDTTEKLF

len: 15
j_gene: TRBJ2-7
v_gene: TRBV7-9
CDR3aa: ASSRFDLAGTFYEQY

len: 13
j_gene: TRBJ1-1
v_gene: TRBV6-1
CDR3aa: ASSDTPSPNTEAF

len: 15
j_gene: TRBJ2-7
v_gene: TRBV29-1
CDR3aa: STGTSGRAFLIYEQY

len: 13
j_gene: TRBJ2-5
v_gene: TRBV5-1
CDR3aa: ASSLQAGWQETHY

len: 13
j_gene: TRBJ1-3
v_gene: TRBV7-9
CDR3aa: ASSRQGLSGNTIY

len: 16
j_gene: TRBJ1-4
v_gene: TRBV5-1
CDR3aa: ASSRDGQGDETNEKLF

len: 10
j_gene: TRBJ2-5
v_gene: TRBV29-1
CDR3aa: SSGGGAETQY

len: 13
j_gene: TRBJ1-2
v_gene: TRBV6-6
CDR3aa: ASSYWELANYGYT

len: 8
j_gene: TRBJ2-7
v_gene: TRBV29-1
CDR3aa: SWREYEQY

len: 13
j_gene: TRBJ2-7
v_gene: TRBV12-3/TRBV12-4
CDR3aa: ASMRTVESSYEQY

len: 12
j_gene: TRBJ1-5
v_gene: TRBV10-3
CDR3aa: AISAGQGGQPQH

len: 12
j_gene: TRBJ1-5
v_gene: TRBV6-5
CDR3aa: ASRSGQGGQPQH

len: 12
j_gene: TRBJ1-4
v_gene: TRBV7-2
CDR3aa: ASNIRGANEKLF

len: 9
j_gene: TRBJ2-5
v_gene: TRBV10-3
CDR3aa: ACRNQETQY

len: 14
j_gene: TRBJ1-2
v_gene: TRBV2
CDR3aa: ASDNGGALDDYGYT

len: 10
j_gene: TRBJ1-6
v_gene: TRBV14
CDR3aa: ASRNGDEPLH

len: 10
j_gene: TRBJ2-5
v_gene: TRBV20-1
CDR3aa: SGLAFQETQY

len: 12
j_gene: TRBJ1-2
v_gene: TRBV25-1
CDR3aa: ASSDPGTGSGYT

len: 10
j_gene: TRBJ1-2
v_gene: TRBV29-1
CDR3aa: SVAGGNYGYT

len: 10
j_gene: TRBJ1-5
v_gene: TRBV10-3
CDR3aa: AISEGNEPQH

len: 12
j_gene: TRBJ1-2
v_gene: TRBV13
CDR3aa: ASSTGGFLYGYT

len: 13
j_gene: TRBJ1-5
v_gene: TRBV7-9
CDR3aa: ASSLGLSGNQPQH

len: 13
j_gene: TRBJ1-2
v_gene: TRBV7-9
CDR3aa: ASSLATSTDYGYT

len: 12
j_gene: TRBJ1-2
v_gene: TRBV10-3
CDR3aa: ASSEARQTYGYT

len: 12
j_gene: TRBJ2-2
v_gene: TRBV2
CDR3aa: ASRGQGNTGELS

len: 14
j_gene: TRBJ2-5
v_gene: TRBV2
CDR3aa: ASRRLAGEAQETQY

len: 12
j_gene: TRBJ2-7
v_gene: TRBV2
CDR3aa: ASSEMRGGYEQY

len: 12
j_gene: TRBJ1-2
v_gene: TRBV11-2
CDR3aa: ASSLDIGNYGYT

len: 12
j_gene: TRBJ1-5
v_gene: TRBV19
CDR3aa: ASSPHTGIQPQH

len: 14
j_gene: TRBJ1-5
v_gene: TRBV2
CDR3aa: ASSIQGKGSDQPQH

len: 14
j_gene: TRBJ1-5
v_gene: TRBV2
CDR3aa: ASSEVRERQNQPQH

len: 12
j_gene: TRBJ2-7
v_gene: TRBV20-1
CDR3aa: SARRTGANYEQY

len: 12
j_gene: TRBJ2-2
v_gene: TRBV7-9
CDR3aa: ASSLRLVSGELF

len: 13
j_gene: TRBJ2-7
v_gene: TRBV7-9
CDR3aa: ASSLEAGVKNEQY

len: 15
j_gene: TRBJ2-2
v_gene: TRBV19
CDR3aa: ASSILYGTQLTGELF

len: 12
j_gene: TRBJ2-7
v_gene: TRBV9
CDR3aa: ASSSGSIAPEQY

len: 11
j_gene: TRBJ2-7
v_gene: TRBV7-9
CDR3aa: ASSHRQGYEQY

len: 13
j_gene: TRBJ2-6
v_gene: TRBV15
CDR3aa: ATSRKRERTYVLT

len: 10
j_gene: TRBJ1-2
v_gene: TRBV29-1
CDR3aa: SLGLSSYGYT

len: 12
j_gene: TRBJ2-6
v_gene: TRBV15
CDR3aa: ATSGRSGANVLT